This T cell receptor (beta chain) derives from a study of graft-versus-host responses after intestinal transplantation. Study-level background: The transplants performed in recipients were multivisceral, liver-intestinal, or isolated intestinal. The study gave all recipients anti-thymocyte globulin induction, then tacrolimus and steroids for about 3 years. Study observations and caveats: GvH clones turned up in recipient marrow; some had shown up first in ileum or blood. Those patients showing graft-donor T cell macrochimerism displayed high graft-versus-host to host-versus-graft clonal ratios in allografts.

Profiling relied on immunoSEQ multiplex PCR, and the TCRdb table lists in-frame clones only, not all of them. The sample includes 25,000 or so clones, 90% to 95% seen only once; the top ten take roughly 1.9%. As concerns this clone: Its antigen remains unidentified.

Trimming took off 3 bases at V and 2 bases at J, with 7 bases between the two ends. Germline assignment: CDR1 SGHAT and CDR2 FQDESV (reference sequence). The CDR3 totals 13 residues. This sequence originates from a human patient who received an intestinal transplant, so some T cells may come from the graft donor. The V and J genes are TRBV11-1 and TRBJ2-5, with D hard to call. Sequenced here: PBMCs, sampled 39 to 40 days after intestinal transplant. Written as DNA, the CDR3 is TGTGCCAGCAGCTTTGGCAGACAAGAGACCCAGTACTTC. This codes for CASSFGRQETQYF.